The following is a TCR beta chain sequence with its context. The antigen is not known. CDR3 size: 18 residues. CDR1 MGHRA and CDR2 YSYEKL come from the germline V gene. Trimming cost V 4 bases and J 5 bases; bases outside gene matches: 14. The sample comes from a study of T cell responses to AZD1222 COVID-19 vaccine. Sequenced by immunoSEQ multiplex PCR; TCRdb stores in-frame clones only, minus some. The sample lists approximately 130,000 clones, around 84% occurring once. Study-level results: Spike was spanned by vaccine-associated CD4 TCRs, which were dominant at 160-218 and 743-854. Most donors were white British, females outnumbered males, and clonal diversity was possibly underestimated. Just 5 to 7 AZD1222 recipients were seropositive at baseline. Sampling captured repertoires only after the peak T cell response.

V usage is TRBV4-1 and J usage is TRBJ2-4, with 10 bases fitting TRBD2. The sequence was obtained from an adult who received the AZD1222 COVID-19 vaccine. The source was peripheral blood, collected 28 days after the second AZD1222 dose. CDR3 in DNA: TGCGCCAGCAGCCGCGGTCGAGCGGGGGGGTCTGGGCAAAACATTCAGTACTTC. This encodes CASSRGRAGGSGQNIQYF.